Listed here are 9 T cell receptor beta chains from one sample, sequenced in a study of T cells in localized non-small cell lung cancer. Only in-frame clones appear in the TCRdb table, and some are missing; sequencing was by immunoSEQ multiplex PCR. The table includes 86,000 or so clones, roughly four fifths detected once. This specimen consisted of peripheral blood, obtained before any cancer treatment. The origin of the receptors is a man between 35 and 75 years old with stage I lung adenocarcinoma.

The chain links TRBV5-1 to TRBJ2-1; TRBD2 might be the D (6 bases). V lost 5 bases to trimming and J lost 9 bases, with 15 bases between them. The CDR3 runs 13 residues. Per the germline V gene, CDR1 is SGHRS and CDR2 is YFSETQ. CDR3 in amino acids: CASRTPREFEQFF. In DNA form, the CDR3 reads TGCGCCAGCAGGACCCCCCGGGAGTTTGAGCAGTTCTTC.

This chain links TRBV10-3 with TRBJ2-7; 12 nucleotides align to TRBD1. The ends lost 6 bases at V and 6 bases at J; junction bases unmatched: 12. Germline CDR1 reads ENHRY; CDR2 reads SYGVKD. CDR3 length equals 16 residues. The CDR3 sequence is CAIRREMGQGAIEQYF. For the CDR3, the DNA is TGTGCCATCAGGAGGGAAATGGGACAGGGGGCGATCGAGCAGTACTTC.

The gene calls are TRBV19 and TRBJ2-1; D perhaps matches TRBD2 (5 bases). V was pared by 3 bases and J by 2 bases, with 11 bases between. The CDR3 runs to 15 residues. The germline V gene has CDR1 LNHDA and CDR2 SQIVND (reference sequence). The CDR3 nucleotides read TGTGCCAGTAGTATCTCCGGGGTACCCTACAATGAGCAGTTCTTC. Amino acids: CASSISGVPYNEQFF.

The CDR3 DNA is TGTGCCAGTACTGGAGGGAGGGGACAGGGGGCTTCTGGGGCCAACGTCCTGACTTTC. Residues: CASTGGRGQGASGANVLTF. The V call is TRBV19, the J call TRBJ2-6, with TRBD1 identical over 12 bases. V shed 7 bases, J shed 1 base, and the junction held 11 bases outside the gene matches. The CDR3 has 19 residues. In germline, CDR1 is LNHDA, CDR2 SQIVND (reference sequence).

The genes are TRBV6-5 and TRBJ1-6, with TRBD1 matching 9 bases. The V segment lost 5 bases and the J segment 10 bases; nucleotides outside the gene matches: 3. The CDR3 loop spans 13 amino acids. Germline CDR1 reads MNHEY; CDR2 reads SVGAGI. CDR3 region: CASSRTGDSPLHF. CDR3 DNA: TGTGCCAGCAGTAGGACAGGGGACTCACCCCTCCACTTT.

This clone was counted a single time. V and J are TRBV19 and TRBJ2-2; D unresolved. Germline CDR1 reads LNHDA; CDR2 reads SQIVND (reference sequence). The V gene lost 5 bases and the J gene lost 4 bases, with 5 bases spanning the gap. The CDR3 totals 12 residues. The chain's CDR3 is CASSWVTGELFF. The CDR3 DNA reads as TGTGCCAGTAGTTGGGTCACCGGGGAGCTGTTTTTT.

The V and J genes are TRBV11-2 and TRBJ2-7; the D gene is possibly TRBD2 (5 bases). The V end was cut by 2 bases, the J end by 3 bases, with 11 bases between. The CDR3 is 14 amino acids. Germline V gene sequence: CDR1 SGHAT, CDR2 FQNNGV. The CDR3: CASSLPPGVYEQYF. CDR3 DNA sequence: TGTGCCAGCAGCTTACCCCCCGGGGTCTACGAGCAGTACTTC.

V and J are TRBV27 and TRBJ2-3; no firm D call. CDR3 length equals 15 residues. CDR1 is MNHEY, CDR2 SMNVEV, per germline (reference sequence). Trimming removed 8 bases at V and 0 bases at J, with 15 bases between. In nucleotides, the CDR3 is TGTGCCAGCGGTGGCCAGATGAGGAGCACAGATACGCAGTATTTT. Amino acid sequence: CASGGQMRSTDTQYF.

The chain links TRBV7-2 to TRBJ2-6; D is perhaps TRBD2 (5 bases). Germline V gene lookup returns CDR1 SGHTA and CDR2 FQGNSA. Trimming removed 2 bases at V and 1 base at J, with 9 bases between. CDR3 length: 16 amino acids. CDR3 in DNA: TGTGCCAGCAGCTTATCCTGGAGGTCTGGGGCCAACGTCCTGACTTTC. Encoded protein: CASSLSWRSGANVLTF.